This TCR beta chain is drawn from a study of cytomegalovirus exposure and HLA in healthy donors. Study-wide points: Earlier results showed most TCR beta V segments being productive about 87% or about 30% of the time. Later work associated more than 15,000 TCR beta sequences with HLA alleles at 0.05 false discovery rate. Associated with cytomegalovirus, according to the listing, were 150 to 200 TCR beta chains. Per a later analysis, HLA-associated TCR beta chains showed more clonal expansion than other, equally common TCR beta chains.

The V gene end was trimmed by 2 bases and the J gene end by 4 bases; junction bases not matched to a gene: 8. This CDR3 has 16 residues. In germline, CDR1 is MDHEN, CDR2 SYDVKM. With regard to this clone: The antigen is undetermined.

In the PCR, 60 Vbeta and 13 Jbeta primers were used. Clones were read by immunoSEQ multiplex PCR, and TCRdb kept only the in-frame ones, dropping some. The sample consists of more than 120,000 clones, about four fifths of them appearing once. The sequenced sample was PBMCs. This chain connects TRBV28 to TRBJ2-5, with 9 bases matching TRBD1. The sequence came from a woman aged 35 to 49 in good health and CMV-seropositive. CDR3 in amino acids: CASSLEWTGEGETQYF. CDR3 nucleotides: TGTGCCAGCAGTTTAGAATGGACAGGGGAGGGAGAGACCCAGTACTTC. The whole variable domain, remainder taken from reference TRBV28 and TRBJ2-5, is DVKVTQSSRYLVKRTGEKVFLECVQDMDHENMFWYRQDPGLGLRLIYFSYDVKMKEKGDIPEGYSVSREKKERFSLILESASTNQTSMYLCASSLEWTGEGETQYFGPGTRLLVL.